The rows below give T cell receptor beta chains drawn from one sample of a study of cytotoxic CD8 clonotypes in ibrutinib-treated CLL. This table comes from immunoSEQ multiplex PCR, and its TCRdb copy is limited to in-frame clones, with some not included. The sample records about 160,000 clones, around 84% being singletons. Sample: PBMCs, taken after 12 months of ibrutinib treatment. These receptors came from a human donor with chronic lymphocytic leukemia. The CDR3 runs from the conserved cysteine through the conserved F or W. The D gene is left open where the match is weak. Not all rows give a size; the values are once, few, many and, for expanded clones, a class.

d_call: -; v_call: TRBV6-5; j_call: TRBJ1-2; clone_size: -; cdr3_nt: TGTGCCAGCAGTTACCGGGCCGATATTGGTGGCTACACCTTC; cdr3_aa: CASSYRADIGGYTF
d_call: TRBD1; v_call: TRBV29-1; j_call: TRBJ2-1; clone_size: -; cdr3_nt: TGCAGCGGCCGACAGGGGGCACTCAATGAGCAGTTCTTC; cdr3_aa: CSGRQGALNEQFF
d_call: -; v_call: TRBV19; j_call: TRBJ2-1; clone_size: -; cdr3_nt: TGTGCCAGTAGTATAGAGGTGGGGGCCCTAACTTTCTTC; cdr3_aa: CASSIEVGALTFF
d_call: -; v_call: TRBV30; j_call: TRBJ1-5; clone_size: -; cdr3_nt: TGTGCCTGCAAAACAGGGAGCCCCTATAGCAATCAGCCCCAGCATTTT; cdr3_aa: CACKTGSPYSNQPQHF
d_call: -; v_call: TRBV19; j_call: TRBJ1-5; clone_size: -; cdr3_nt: TGTGCCAGTAGTATAGTCGGTAGCAATCAGCCCCAGCATTTT; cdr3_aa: CASSIVGSNQPQHF
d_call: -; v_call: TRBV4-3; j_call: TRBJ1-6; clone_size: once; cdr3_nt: TGCGCCAGCAGCCAAGATTTCCTAGCGGGCAGCTCCTCCTATAATTCACCCCTCCACTTT; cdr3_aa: CASSQDFLAGSSSYNSPLHF
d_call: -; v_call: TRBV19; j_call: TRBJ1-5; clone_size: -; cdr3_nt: TGTGCCAGTACAATGGGCTGGGGTCAGCCCCAGCATTTT; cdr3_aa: CASTMGWGQPQHF
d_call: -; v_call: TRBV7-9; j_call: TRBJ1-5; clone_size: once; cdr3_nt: TGTGCCAGCAGCTTAGGTGACAGGCGTTATCAGCCCCAGCATTTT; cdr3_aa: CASSLGDRRYQPQHF
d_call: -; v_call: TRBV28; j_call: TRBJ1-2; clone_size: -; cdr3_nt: TGTGCCAGCAGTCGGGACTTGGACTATGGCTACACCTTC; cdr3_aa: CASSRDLDYGYTF
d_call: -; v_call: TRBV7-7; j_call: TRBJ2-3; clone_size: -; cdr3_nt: TGTGCCAGCAGCCTCGACAGGTCCCCAGATACGCAGTATTTT; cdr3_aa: CASSLDRSPDTQYF
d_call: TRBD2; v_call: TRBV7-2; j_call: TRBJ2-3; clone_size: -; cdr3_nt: TGTGCCAGCAGCTTAGCCTGGACTAGCGGGGCAGATACGCAGTATTTT; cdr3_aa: CASSLAWTSGADTQYF
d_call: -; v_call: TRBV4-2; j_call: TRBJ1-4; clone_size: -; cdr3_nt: TGTGCCAGCAGCCGGGACTCGGGTGACGAAAAACTGTTTTTT; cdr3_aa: CASSRDSGDEKLFF
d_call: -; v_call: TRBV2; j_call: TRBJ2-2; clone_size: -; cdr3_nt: TGTGCCAGCAGTGCGCAACAGGGTTACACCGGGGAGCTGTTTTTT; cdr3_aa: CASSAQQGYTGELFF
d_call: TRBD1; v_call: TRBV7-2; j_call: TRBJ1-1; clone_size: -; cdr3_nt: TGTGCCAGCAGCAACGACAGGGAGGGCACTGAAGCTTTCTTT; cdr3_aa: CASSNDREGTEAFF
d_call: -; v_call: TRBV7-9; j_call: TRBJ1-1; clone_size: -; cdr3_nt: TGTGCCAGCAGCTCATCCTACGCGGGGGTGGTCACTGAAGCTTTCTTT; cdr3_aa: CASSSSYAGVVTEAFF
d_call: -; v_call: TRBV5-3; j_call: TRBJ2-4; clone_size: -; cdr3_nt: TGTGCCAGAAGCCTTCCACCACTAGCCAAAAACATTCAGTACTTC; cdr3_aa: CARSLPPLAKNIQYF
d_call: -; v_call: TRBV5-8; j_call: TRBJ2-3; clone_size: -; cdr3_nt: TGTGCCAGCAGCTTAAGGGGGACATCAGTTTCGTATTTT; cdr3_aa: CASSLRGTSVSYF
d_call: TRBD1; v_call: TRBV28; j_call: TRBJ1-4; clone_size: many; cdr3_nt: TGTGCCAGCAGGGGGGACAGTGTTGTTGGGAAACTGTTTTTT; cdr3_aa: CASRGDSVVGKLFF
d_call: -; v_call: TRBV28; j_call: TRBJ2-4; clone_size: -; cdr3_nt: TGTGCCAGCAGTCCCGGGTCTTTCGAGAGCATTCAGTACTTC; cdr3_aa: CASSPGSFESIQYF
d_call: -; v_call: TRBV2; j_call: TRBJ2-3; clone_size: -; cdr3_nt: TGTGCCAGCAGTAAAGGGCGGGGTAGCACAGATACGCAGTATTTT; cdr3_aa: CASSKGRGSTDTQYF
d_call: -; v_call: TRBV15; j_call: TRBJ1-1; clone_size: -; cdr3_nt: TGTGCCACCAGCAGAGGGCCGGGGCGGCTTGAAGCTTTCTTT; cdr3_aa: CATSRGPGRLEAFF
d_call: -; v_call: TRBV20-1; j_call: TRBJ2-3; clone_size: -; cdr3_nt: TGCAGTGAAGTAAGCACAGATACGCAGTATTTT; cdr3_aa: CSEVSTDTQYF
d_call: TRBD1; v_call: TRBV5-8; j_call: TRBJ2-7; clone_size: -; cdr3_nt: TGTGCCAGCAGCTTCATTGACAGGGGGCTATACGAGCAGTACTTC; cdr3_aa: CASSFIDRGLYEQYF
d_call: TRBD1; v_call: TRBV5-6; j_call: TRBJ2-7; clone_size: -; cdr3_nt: TGTGCCAGCAGTTTACAGGGGAGCGCCTACGAGCAGTACTTC; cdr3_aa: CASSLQGSAYEQYF
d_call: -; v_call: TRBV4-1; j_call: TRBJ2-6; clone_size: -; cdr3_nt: TGCGCCAGCAGCCAAGTTCCTAGGGGCTCCTCTGGGGCCAACGTCCTGACTTTC; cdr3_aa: CASSQVPRGSSGANVLTF
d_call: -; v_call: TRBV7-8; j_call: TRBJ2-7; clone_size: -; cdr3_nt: TGTGCCAGCAGCCCCGTAGTGATATTTTGGGAAGTCGAGCAGTACTTC; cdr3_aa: CASSPVVIFWEVEQYF